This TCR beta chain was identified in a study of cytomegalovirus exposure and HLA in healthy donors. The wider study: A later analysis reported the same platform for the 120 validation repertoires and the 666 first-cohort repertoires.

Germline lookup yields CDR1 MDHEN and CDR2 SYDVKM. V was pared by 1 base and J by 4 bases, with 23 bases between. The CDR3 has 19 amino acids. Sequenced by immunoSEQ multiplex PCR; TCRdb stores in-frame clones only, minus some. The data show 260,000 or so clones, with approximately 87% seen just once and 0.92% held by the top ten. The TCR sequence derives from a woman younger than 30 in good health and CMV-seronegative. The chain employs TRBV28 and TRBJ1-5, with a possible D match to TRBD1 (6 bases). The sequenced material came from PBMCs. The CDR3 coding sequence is TGTGCCAGCAGTTTATTTCCGAGAGGGGGTAGCCCAAGTAATCAGCCCCAGCATTTT. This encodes CASSLFPRGGSPSNQPQHF.